Detailed here is one T cell receptor (beta chain). The sample is drawn from a study of cytomegalovirus exposure and HLA in healthy donors. V was clipped by 2 bases and J by 1 base; unmatched bases: 5. There are 17 residues in the CDR3. Germline V gene lookup returns CDR1 MNHEY and CDR2 SMNVEV (reference sequence). PCR amplification relied on 60 Vbeta primers (plus 13 Jbeta primers). Clones were sequenced by immunoSEQ multiplex PCR, and TCRdb holds only the in-frame ones, with some missing. The sample includes over 200,000 clones, 77% of them seen just once. Sequenced sample: PBMCs. The TCR was taken from a woman aged 55-70 years in good health and CMV-seropositive. The chain is built from TRBV27 and TRBJ1-1; 12 bases are a match to TRBD1. The CDR3 region is CASSLGTGGARNTEAFF. The CDR3 bases are TGTGCCAGCAGTTTAGGGACAGGGGGCGCTAGGAACACTGAAGCTTTCTTT.